The 6 T cell receptor beta chains given below trace back to one sample, sequenced in a study of blood T cell repertoires in COVID-19. Profiling relied on immunoSEQ multiplex PCR, and the TCRdb table lists in-frame clones only, not all of them. Of nearly 110,000 clones listed, 80% to 95% are singletons. Sequences were obtained from peripheral blood. Receptor source: a woman in her thirties with acute or convalescent COVID-19.

The chain combines TRBV28 with TRBJ1-1; D perhaps matches TRBD1 (6 bases). Trimming shortened V by 6 bases and J by 10 bases, and 15 bases separated the two germline ends. CDR1 MDHEN and CDR2 SYDVKM come from the germline V gene. This CDR3 is built from 12 residues. CDR3 sequence reads: CASSPLGGRAFF. As DNA, the CDR3 is TGTGCCAGCAGCCCTTTGGGGGGGCGAGCTTTCTTT.

This clone was found a few times. The chain combines TRBV12-5 with TRBJ1-5; D perhaps matches TRBD1 (5 bases). The CDR3 loop spans 16 amino acids. Germline CDR1 is LGHNT and CDR2 is FRNRAP. V lost 5 bases and J 0 bases, leaving 14 bases between the germline ends. CDR3: CASGPDRDYSNQPQHF. The DNA for the CDR3 is TGTGCTAGTGGTCCCGACAGAGATTATAGCAATCAGCCCCAGCATTTT.

The chain employs TRBV28 and TRBJ1-2, with 7 bases identical to TRBD1. This CDR3 comprises 12 residues. In germline, CDR1 is MDHEN, CDR2 SYDVKM. The trim removed 3 bases at V and 8 bases at J, leaving 3 bases unmatched. The CDR3, as DNA: TGTGCCAGCAGTTTTGGACAGGTCGGCTACACCTTC. It specifies CASSFGQVGYTF.

The chain has TRBV6-1 and TRBJ1-2; D not resolved. This CDR3 contains 13 residues. Germline values: CDR1 MNHNS, CDR2 SASEGT. V lost 2 bases and J 4 bases, leaving 8 bases between the germline ends. The CDR3 loop reads CASSETALYGYTF. The CDR3 nucleotides read TGTGCCAGCAGTGAAACAGCCCTCTATGGCTACACCTTC.

V gene TRBV5-6 combines with J gene TRBJ1-2; TRBD1 aligns across 8 bases. Germline CDR1 reads SGHDT; CDR2 reads YYEEEE. V lost 0 bases and J lost 4; bases outside the gene matches: 8. CDR3 length: 16 residues. CDR3 in DNA: TGTGCCAGCAGCTTGGGGACAGGGAGGGTCGCCTATGGCTACACCTTC. It encodes CASSLGTGRVAYGYTF.

The rearrangement links TRBV27 to TRBJ2-3, with D possibly matching TRBD2 (5 bases). V lost 3 bases, J lost 4 bases, and 8 bases lay in between. CDR1 is MNHEY, CDR2 SMNVEV, per germline (reference sequence). The CDR3 has 13 amino acids. The CDR3 reads CASSFRGADTQYF. Here the CDR3 DNA reads TGTGCCAGCAGTTTTCGGGGTGCAGATACGCAGTATTTT.